Listed below are T cell receptor beta chains from one sample, sequenced in a study of sequential checkpoint blockade in melanoma. Only in-frame clones appear in the TCRdb table, and some are missing; sequencing was by immunoSEQ multiplex PCR. The sample holds around 19,000 clones; about two thirds are singletons and the top ten take roughly a fifth. The sequenced sample was CD8+ T cells sorted from blood (inferred from file names), obtained from a patient given nivolumab and ipilimumab in sequence. These receptors all stem from a human donor with melanoma. CDR3s include the opening cysteine and the closing phenylalanine or tryptophan. Fields, in order: V gene, D gene, J gene, CDR3 protein. The D gene is left open where the match is weak.

TRBV11-2	.	TRBJ2-6	CASSLEQGMISGANVLTF
TRBV9	TRBD1	TRBJ1-1	CASSEGAGETFF
TRBV28	.	TRBJ2-7	CASSDSSDPYEQYF
TRBV28	.	TRBJ2-7	CASSLPGASEQYF
TRBV4-1	TRBD1	TRBJ1-1	CASSHQQGARGTEAFF
TRBV5-1	.	TRBJ2-7	CASSPDSSYEQYF
TRBV9	.	TRBJ1-4	CASSPGGIRGNEKLFF
TRBV2	.	TRBJ2-7	CASSEARLSAYEQYF
TRBV4-1	.	TRBJ1-3	CASSQVTGNTIYF
TRBV7-6	.	TRBJ2-7	CASSLAGAYEQYF
TRBV10-1	TRBD2	TRBJ2-1	CASSEGLASSYNEQFF
TRBV9	.	TRBJ2-7	CASSVGGGPYEQYF
TRBV19	.	TRBJ1-2	CASSPGRTAYGYTF
TRBV5-8	.	TRBJ2-1	CASSFLGQAYYNEQFF
TRBV21-1	.	TRBJ1-4	CASSTLTDLGTNEKLFF
TRBV10-2	.	TRBJ2-1	CASSEGPHEQFF
TRBV7-9	.	TRBJ2-7	CASSLVSGEPEQYF
TRBV7-9	.	TRBJ2-5	CASSPRDNQETQYF
TRBV6-5	TRBD1	TRBJ2-7	CASSYSTGGYEQYF
TRBV7-8	.	TRBJ1-5	CASSFNRLGGRANQPQHF
TRBV6-1	.	TRBJ1-6	CATEGGGLLHF
TRBV10-2	TRBD1	TRBJ2-7	CATRQGSHEQYF
TRBV19	.	TRBJ2-5	CASSPRVYQETQYF
TRBV7-9	.	TRBJ1-5	CASTPGGHSNQPQHF
TRBV7-9	.	TRBJ1-5	CASSLGVEGSSQPQHF
TRBV7-9	TRBD1	TRBJ1-3	CASSLARDRGRTSGNTIYF
TRBV2	.	TRBJ2-2	CATWTPEQTHTGELFF
TRBV7-8	TRBD1	TRBJ2-6	CASSRQGAGANVLTF
TRBV2	.	TRBJ2-2	CATGTVSRETEVYTGELFF
TRBV11-2	TRBD1	TRBJ1-5	CASSLETGNNQPQHF
TRBV10-3	TRBD1	TRBJ2-7	CAISSRDRDSYEQYF
TRBV14	TRBD1	TRBJ2-7	CASSLGQRIYEQYF
TRBV4-2	.	TRBJ1-2	CASSVWEGVFGYTF
TRBV11-3	.	TRBJ2-7	CASSADRLREQYF
TRBV4-2	.	TRBJ1-2	CASSQEWSGGDGYTF
TRBV5-4	.	TRBJ1-1	CASSLGLDMNTEAFF
TRBV27	.	TRBJ1-3	CASSLSGDGNTIYF
TRBV18	.	TRBJ1-2	CASSPGGGPGYGYTF
TRBV15	.	TRBJ1-5	CATSSRRGGQPQHF
TRBV13	.	TRBJ2-1	CASSLGGRGYNEQFF
TRBV28	TRBD2	TRBJ2-7	CASSSGLAGPYEQYF
TRBV30	TRBD1	TRBJ2-7	CAWEPRDRYEQYF
TRBV4-1	TRBD1	TRBJ2-7	CASSQVGTGPYEQYF
TRBV9	.	TRBJ1-4	CASSEESGKLFF
TRBV7-9	TRBD1	TRBJ1-5	CASSLDYTGGRGRPQHF
TRBV27	TRBD1	TRBJ2-7	CASSLRQGRAYEQYF